These 9 T cell receptor beta chains share one sample of origin, sequenced in a study of T cell repertoires in cytomegalovirus infection. TCRdb reprocessed the reads via MiXCR and lists one record per CDR3 protein. The sample lists nearly 650,000 distinct CDR3 sequences, less than 25% occurring once. The source material was CD8+ T cells from PBMCs. These receptors were taken from a human donor in good health (CMV status not recorded). Some clones in this sample may be carry-over from other donors' samples.

CDR3 nucleotide sequence: TGCAGCGTTGAAGGGGGGGACAGTTTTGCCACTGAAGCTTTCTTT. Amino acids: CSVEGGDSFATEAFF. V gene TRBV29-1 combines with J gene TRBJ1-1; 7 nucleotides agree with TRBD1. The CDR3 length is 15 residues. Germline trimming cut 1 base from V and 4 bases from J; bases unmatched to any gene: 9. Germline loops: CDR1 SQVTM, CDR2 ANQGSEA.

The chain links TRBV27 to TRBJ1-6, with D perhaps matching TRBD1 (6 bases). This CDR3 has 14 residues. Germline V gene sequence: CDR1 MNHEY, CDR2 SMNVEV (reference sequence). V shed 3 bases and J shed 7 bases, with 10 bases lying between them. CDR3 protein: CASSFRQENSPLHF. The CDR3 nucleotides are TGTGCCAGCAGTTTCAGACAGGAGAATTCACCCCTCCACTTT.

This clonotype came up a few times. The gene calls are TRBV28 and TRBJ2-1; TRBD1 matches 7 bases. The V gene's germline CDR1 is MDHEN and CDR2 SYDVKM. Losses at the gene ends were 6 bases for V and 8 bases for J; bases not matched to a gene: 10. The CDR3 spans 14 residues. The CDR3 spells CASRDTGVVDEQFF. The CDR3 coding sequence is TGTGCCAGCAGGGATACAGGGGTCGTCGATGAGCAGTTCTTC.

V and J are TRBV25-1 and TRBJ1-2; D is unclear. Looked up from germline, CDR1 is MGHDK and CDR2 is SYGVNS. Trimming stripped 2 bases from V and 5 bases from J, with 6 bases between. This CDR3 has 12 residues. The CDR3 region is CASSEGPYGYTF. DNA for the CDR3: TGTGCCAGCAGTGAAGGACCTTATGGCTACACCTTC.

This chain uses TRBV29-1 with TRBJ2-5; 8 nucleotides align to TRBD2. The V gene end was trimmed by 5 bases and the J gene end by 4 bases; junction bases not matched to a gene: 3. The CDR3 runs 12 residues. Germline-derived CDR1 and CDR2 are SQVTM and ANQGSEA. The CDR3 nucleotides read TGCAGCGTTATAAGCGGGGGAGAGACCCAGTACTTC. Protein sequence: CSVISGGETQYF.

There are many counts of this clonotype. The rearrangement uses TRBV6-4 and TRBJ2-1; 11 bases fit TRBD2. V lost 3 bases to trimming and J lost 2 bases; unmatched junction nucleotides: 0. The CDR3 runs to 15 residues. Per the germline V gene, CDR1 is MRHNA and CDR2 is SNTAGT. The CDR3: CASSDSGGAYNEQFF. The CDR3 DNA reads TGTGCCAGCAGTGATAGCGGGGGGGCCTACAATGAGCAGTTCTTC.

CDR3 in amino acids: CASSLGTDFSGANVLTF. CDR3 nucleotides: TGTGCCAGCAGCTTAGGGACAGACTTCTCTGGGGCCAACGTCCTGACTTTC. This chain joins TRBV7-9 and TRBJ2-6, with D perhaps matching TRBD1 (6 bases). Germline V gene lookup returns CDR1 SEHNR and CDR2 FQNEAQ (reference sequence). The CDR3 spans 17 residues. The ends were cut back, 1 base at V and 0 bases at J, with 10 bases in the middle.

This clonotype was picked up a small number of times. The chain couples TRBV20-1 to TRBJ1-2; perhaps TRBD1 as D (6 bases). Looked up from germline, CDR1 is DFQATT and CDR2 is SNEGSKA (reference sequence). The V end lost 6 bases, the J end lost 7 bases, and 18 bases lay between the germline ends. The length of the CDR3 is 13 residues. The CDR3 loop is CSAPSGTSSGYTF. CDR3 nucleotides: TGCAGTGCCCCGTCAGGGACAAGCTCTGGCTACACCTTC.

This clonotype appeared a few times. The chain combines TRBV25-1 with TRBJ1-4; unclear D gene. V was shortened by 2 bases and J by 7 bases, with 11 bases between the two germline ends. This CDR3 is built from 14 residues. CDR1 is MGHDK, CDR2 SYGVNS, per germline. This CDR3 is CASSEKGWFEKLFF. CDR3 DNA: TGTGCCAGCAGTGAAAAGGGTTGGTTTGAAAAACTGTTTTTT.